The 31 T cell receptor beta chains in this list originate from one sample, sequenced in a study of T cell responses to AZD1222 COVID-19 vaccine. Measured with immunoSEQ multiplex PCR; TCRdb has only the in-frame clones, and not every one. This sample contains some 150,000 clones. Sequencing used peripheral blood. All receptors derive from an adult in good health.

The chain recombines TRBV5-1 with TRBJ1-2; 11 bases are shared with TRBD1. The CDR3 is 17 amino acids. With V trimmed by 0 bases and J by 8 bases, 12 bases remained unmatched. Per the germline V gene, CDR1 is SGHRS and CDR2 is YFSETQ. CDR3 region: CASSLDDSGQGVGGYTF. DNA for the CDR3: TGCGCCAGCAGCTTGGATGATTCGGGACAGGGGGTTGGAGGCTACACCTTC. Combining the CDR3 with reference TRBV5-1 and TRBJ1-2 gives the whole variable domain KAGVTQTPRYLIKTRGQQVTLSCSPISGHRSVSWYQQTPGQGLQFLFEYFSETQRNKGNFPGRFSGRQFSNSRSEMNVSTLELGDSALYLCASSLDDSGQGVGGYTFGSGTRLTVV.

V and J are TRBV3-1 (or the pseudogene TRBV3-2) and TRBJ2-7; D possibly corresponds to TRBD1 (5 bases). V lost 2 bases to trimming and J lost 3 bases, with 8 bases between them. CDR3 size: 13 residues. Germline CDR1 LGHDT, CDR2 YNNKEL (reference sequence). CDR3 residues: CASSQRGIYEQYF. The CDR3 region has the DNA TGTGCCAGCAGCCAAAGGGGTATCTACGAGCAGTACTTC.

The V and J genes are TRBV10-3 and TRBJ1-2, with 11 bases identical to TRBD1. Germline trimming cut 10 bases from V and 6 bases from J; bases unmatched to any gene: 4. The V gene's germline CDR1 is ENHRY and CDR2 SYGVKD. There are 12 residues in the CDR3. The CDR3: CATGQGADGYTF. The CDR3 region has the DNA TGTGCCACTGGACAGGGGGCAGATGGCTACACCTTC.

The chain uses TRBV7-8 and TRBJ1-6, with 7 nucleotides matching TRBD1. The trim removed 5 bases at V and 6 bases at J, leaving 7 bases unmatched. CDR3 size: 15 residues. Germline V gives CDR1 SGHVS, CDR2 FQNEAQ. The CDR3 region is CASSPPTGANSPLHF. For the CDR3, the DNA is TGTGCCAGCAGCCCCCCCACAGGGGCTAATTCACCCCTCCACTTT.

The chain carries TRBV30 and TRBJ1-5; D not certain. V dropped 0 bases and J dropped 4 bases, with 10 bases sitting between them. The V gene's germline CDR1 is GTSNPN and CDR2 SVGIG (reference sequence). The CDR3 consists of 14 residues. The CDR3 reads CAWSVGPENQPQHF. DNA of the CDR3: TGTGCCTGGAGTGTTGGACCCGAGAATCAGCCCCAGCATTTT.

The genes are TRBV28 and TRBJ2-1, with D perhaps TRBD2 (6 bases). Looked up from germline, CDR1 is MDHEN and CDR2 is SYDVKM. V lost 4 bases to trimming and J lost 2 bases, with 12 bases between them. The CDR3 is 15 amino acids. The CDR3 here is CASSSPAGPYNEQFF. The CDR3 DNA sequence: TGTGCCAGCAGTTCTCCAGCGGGCCCCTACAATGAGCAGTTCTTC.

The gene calls are TRBV5-5 and TRBJ1-1; D is unclear. The germline CDR1 and CDR2 sequences are SGHKS and YYEKEE (reference sequence). The CDR3 has 12 residues. The V end lost 4 bases, the J end lost 2 bases, and 6 bases lay between the germline ends. The CDR3 DNA reads TGTGCCAGCAGCACAGTTAACACTGAAGCTTTCTTT. Its protein product is CASSTVNTEAFF. The full variable domain, rest sourced from reference TRBV5-5 and TRBJ1-1, is DAGVTQSPTHLIKTRGQQVTLRCSPISGHKSVSWYQQVLGQGPQFIFQYYEKEERGRGNFPDRFSARQFPNYSSELNVNALLLGDSALYLCASSTVNTEAFFGQGTRLTVV.

CDR3 sequence reads: CASSMVSVTGELFF. DNA for the CDR3: TGTGCCAGTAGTATGGTCTCAGTCACCGGGGAGCTGTTTTTT. The chain couples TRBV19 to TRBJ2-2; no firm D call. This CDR3 spans 14 amino acids. Trimming cost V 3 bases and J 4 bases, with 9 bases left between them. CDR1 is LNHDA, CDR2 SQIVND, per germline (reference sequence).

The chain combines TRBV19 with TRBJ1-2; the D is unclear. Germline-derived CDR1 and CDR2 are LNHDA and SQIVND (reference sequence). Between the trimmed V and J ends, which lost 7 bases and 7 bases, there was a span of 19 bases. This CDR3 spans 14 amino acids. Here the CDR3 reads CASKGSGDSLGYTF. CDR3 in DNA: TGTGCCAGTAAAGGGAGCGGGGATAGTCTTGGCTACACCTTC.

CDR3 nucleotides: TGTGCCATCTTTCTAGGACAGGGGAACTATGGCTACACCTTC. Translating it yields CAIFLGQGNYGYTF. The V gene is TRBV2, the J gene TRBJ1-2, with 9 positions matching TRBD1. The V and J ends lost 10 bases and 2 bases, in that order; junction bases with no gene match: 8. The CDR3 has 14 amino acids. CDR1 SNHLY and CDR2 FYNNEI come from the germline V gene.

The V gene is TRBV6-5, the J gene TRBJ1-4; TRBD1 matches at 7 bases. With V trimmed by 0 bases and J by 5 bases, 6 bases remained unmatched. Germline loops: CDR1 MNHEY, CDR2 SVGAGI. The CDR3 covers 16 residues. The CDR3 spells CASSYSVGTANEKLFF. The CDR3 nucleotides read TGTGCCAGCAGTTACTCCGTCGGGACAGCGAATGAAAAACTGTTTTTT.

The chain recombines TRBV7-9 with TRBJ1-1, with 8 positions matching TRBD1. Germline V gene data show CDR1 as SEHNR and CDR2 as FQNEAQ (reference sequence). Trimming cost V 5 bases and J 7 bases; bases outside gene matches: 18. This CDR3 has 17 residues. The CDR3: CASSLFSWTGLGGEAFF. In DNA form, the CDR3 reads TGTGCCAGCAGCCTATTTAGTTGGACAGGGCTGGGGGGTGAAGCTTTCTTT.

The chain is built from TRBV19 and TRBJ2-3; D not certain. CDR3 length: 14 residues. The V and J ends lost 2 bases and 0 bases respectively, with 6 bases between them. Germline V CDR1 and CDR2: LNHDA, SQIVND (reference sequence). CDR3: CASSIRASTDTQYF. The CDR3 bases are TGTGCCAGTAGTATAAGAGCTAGCACAGATACGCAGTATTTT.

The chain carries TRBV4-3 and TRBJ1-1, with a weak D call TRBD1 (5 bases). The CDR3 is 14 residues long. V lost 7 bases to trimming and J lost 4 bases, with 16 bases between them. CDR1 and CDR2 (germline): LGHNA, YSLEER. The CDR3 bases are TGCGCCAGCACGGTGTCAGGTGGGGGCACTGAAGCTTTCTTT. This sequence encodes CASTVSGGGTEAFF.

The genes are TRBV5-4 and TRBJ1-3; no clear D. The ends were cut back, 3 bases at V and 0 bases at J, with 10 bases in the middle. CDR1 is SGHNT, CDR2 YYREEE, per germline (reference sequence). This CDR3 has 15 residues. CDR3 sequence reads: CASSSPDPSGNTIYF. Here the CDR3 DNA reads TGTGCCAGCAGCTCTCCCGATCCCTCTGGAAACACCATATATTTT. Full variable domain (missing parts from reference TRBV5-4 and TRBJ1-3): ETGVTQSPTHLIKTRGQQVTLRCSSQSGHNTVSWYQQALGQGPQFIFQYYREEENGRGNFPPRFSGLQFPNYSSELNVNALELDDSALYLCASSSPDPSGNTIYFGEGSWLTVV.

The CDR3 nucleotides read TGTGCCAGCACCCCTGGGACAGGGTTCTTGCAGCCCCAGCATTTT. Amino acid sequence: CASTPGTGFLQPQHF. The rearrangement uses TRBV2 and TRBJ1-5, with 9 bases that match TRBD1. Germline-derived CDR1 and CDR2 are SNHLY and FYNNEI. This CDR3 spans 15 amino acids. The J segment lost 7 bases and the V segment lost 7 bases, leaving 11 bases of the junction unmatched.

The genes are TRBV6-5 and TRBJ1-1; the D is unclear. The CDR3 contains 15 residues. V was shortened by 0 bases and J by 5 bases, with 13 bases between the two germline ends. Germline assignment: CDR1 MNHEY and CDR2 SVGAGI. CDR3 bases: TGTGCCAGCAGTTACTCCCGTCGAGGTGAGACTGAAGCTTTCTTT. This sequence encodes CASSYSRRGETEAFF.

With respect to this clone: A junction end diverges from the germline sequence, so it may reflect a read error. The CDR3 reads CATSGGSYNEQFF. The DNA of the CDR3 is TGTGCCACCAGCGGGGGCAGCTACAATGAGCAGTTCTTC. The chain joins TRBV11-2 to TRBJ2-1; TRBD2 matches at 8 bases. CDR1 and CDR2 from the germline V gene are SGHAT and FQNNGV. This CDR3 is built from 13 residues.

The gene calls are TRBV4-1 and TRBJ1-2; 8 bases agree with TRBD1. Germline values: CDR1 MGHRA, CDR2 YSYEKL. The J segment lost 8 bases and the V segment lost 0 bases, leaving 14 bases of the junction unmatched. There are 17 residues in the CDR3. This CDR3 reads CASSQDQGRTGNDGYTF. In nucleotides, the CDR3 is TGCGCCAGCAGCCAAGATCAAGGACGGACAGGGAACGACGGCTACACCTTC.

The chain recombines TRBV14 with TRBJ2-1, with D possibly being TRBD2 (5 bases). V dropped 0 bases and J dropped 7 bases, with 13 bases sitting between them. The CDR3 consists of 15 residues. CDR1 is SGHDN and CDR2 is FVKESK in the germline V gene. CDR3 DNA sequence: TGTGCCAGCAGCCAAGAGTCTAGCAGGCAGAATGAGCAGTTCTTC. It encodes CASSQESSRQNEQFF.

The chain combines TRBV5-4 with TRBJ1-1; D is undetermined. The V gene lost 0 bases and the J gene lost 1 base, with 7 bases spanning the gap. This CDR3 contains 14 residues. CDR1 is SGHNT, CDR2 YYREEE, per germline (reference sequence). CDR3 bases: TGTGCCAGCAGCTTGGCTCCACAGAACACTGAAGCTTTCTTT. Translating gives CASSLAPQNTEAFF.

Written as DNA, the CDR3 is TGTGCCAGCAGCCCCCGCCCCGGGACAGGGTCCGGAAACACCATATATTTT. Translated, it gives CASSPRPGTGSGNTIYF. The chain combines TRBV13 with TRBJ1-3, with 9 bases identical to TRBD1. This CDR3 has 17 amino acids. Germline V CDR1 and CDR2: PRHDT, FYEKMQ (reference sequence). V gave up 5 bases and J gave up 4 bases; unmatched junction bases: 12.

The genes are TRBV28 and TRBJ1-5, with TRBD1 matching 9 bases. The CDR3 extends over 13 amino acids. The V gene end was trimmed by 6 bases and the J gene end by 5 bases; junction bases not matched to a gene: 2. The germline V gene has CDR1 MDHEN and CDR2 SYDVKM. This chain's CDR3 is CASRTGGYQPQHF. The DNA for the CDR3 is TGTGCCAGCAGGACAGGGGGTTATCAGCCCCAGCATTTT.

This chain joins TRBV5-1 and TRBJ2-7; possibly TRBD2 for D (6 bases). The V and J ends lost 0 bases and 7 bases respectively, with 14 bases between them. The germline V gene has CDR1 SGHRS and CDR2 YFSETQ. This CDR3 has 14 amino acids. CDR3 nucleotide sequence: TGCGCCAGCAGCTTGGATCGACCTGGGAGGGAGCAGTACTTC. Translation gives CASSLDRPGREQYF.

CDR3 region: CSASFKRDQPQHF. DNA for the CDR3: TGCAGTGCTAGTTTTAAGCGTGACCAGCCCCAGCATTTT. This chain links TRBV20-1 with TRBJ1-5, with D unresolved. The V end was cut by 3 bases, the J end by 7 bases, with 13 bases between. This CDR3 region has 13 residues. Germline CDR1 is DFQATT and CDR2 is SNEGSKA (reference sequence).

This rearrangement joins TRBV27 to TRBJ1-1, with D maybe TRBD1 (6 bases). CDR3 length: 14 amino acids. Germline V gene data show CDR1 as MNHEY and CDR2 as SMNVEV (reference sequence). The V end was cut by 7 bases, the J end by 4 bases, with 16 bases between. CDR3 bases: TGTGCCAGCACCCGCCTAGGGGGGCGCACTGAAGCTTTCTTT. It yields the protein CASTRLGGRTEAFF.

This chain links TRBV28 with TRBJ1-5, with 9 nucleotides matching TRBD1. The V gene's germline CDR1 is MDHEN and CDR2 SYDVKM. V lost 8 bases, J lost 0 bases, and 14 bases stayed unmatched. There are 18 residues in the CDR3. Written as DNA, the CDR3 is TGTGCCAGCCAATTCCGTGACAGGGGGTTTTATAGCAATCAGCCCCAGCATTTT. This codes for CASQFRDRGFYSNQPQHF.

The chain links TRBV28 to TRBJ1-1; tentatively, D is TRBD1 (6 bases). Germline CDR1 reads MDHEN; CDR2 reads SYDVKM. The CDR3 covers 12 residues. V was trimmed by 7 bases and J by 4 bases, leaving 10 bases between them. The DNA for the CDR3 is TGTGCCAGCATAGGGGGGCCCACTGAAGCTTTCTTT. Protein: CASIGGPTEAFF. The variable domain in full, with the rest retrieved from reference TRBV28 and TRBJ1-1, is DVKVTQSSRYLVKRTGEKVFLECVQDMDHENMFWYRQDPGLGLRLIYFSYDVKMKEKGDIPEGYSVSREKKERFSLILESASTNQTSMYLCASIGGPTEAFFGQGTRLTVV.

The chain has TRBV28 and TRBJ2-3; 9 positions match TRBD2. The CDR3 extends over 16 amino acids. V shed 3 bases, J shed 6 bases, and the junction held 10 bases outside the gene matches. CDR1 is MDHEN, CDR2 SYDVKM, per germline. The CDR3 reads CASSLGAGGPADTQYF. DNA of the CDR3: TGTGCCAGCAGTTTGGGAGCGGGGGGCCCCGCGGATACGCAGTATTTT.

The chain uses TRBV10-1 and TRBJ2-3; D is possibly TRBD1 (6 bases). CDR3 size: 14 residues. V dropped 3 bases and J dropped 4 bases, with 11 bases sitting between them. The V gene's germline CDR1 is WNHNN and CDR2 SYGVQD (reference sequence). The CDR3 DNA sequence: TGCGCCAGCAGTGATCAGGGGTGGTCAGATACGCAGTATTTT. Its protein is CASSDQGWSDTQYF.

CDR3 in amino acids: CASSYAGSPLHF. The CDR3 DNA is TGCGCCAGCAGCTATGCGGGTTCACCCCTCCACTTT. The chain is built from TRBV5-1 and TRBJ1-6; D is uncertain. The CDR3 length is 12 residues. Trimming removed 3 bases at V and 9 bases at J, with 7 bases between. In germline, CDR1 is SGHRS, CDR2 YFSETQ.